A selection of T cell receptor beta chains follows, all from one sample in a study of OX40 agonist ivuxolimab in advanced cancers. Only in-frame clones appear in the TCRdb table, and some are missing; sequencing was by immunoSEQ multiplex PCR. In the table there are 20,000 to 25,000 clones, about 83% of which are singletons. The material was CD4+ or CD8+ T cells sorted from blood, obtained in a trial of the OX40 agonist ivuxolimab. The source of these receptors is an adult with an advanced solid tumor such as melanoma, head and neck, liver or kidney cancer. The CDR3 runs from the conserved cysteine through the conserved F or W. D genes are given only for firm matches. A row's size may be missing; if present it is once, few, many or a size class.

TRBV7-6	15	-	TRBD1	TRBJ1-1	CASSLSQGVYTEAFF	TGTGCCAGCAGCCTCTCACAGGGGGTGTACACTGAAGCTTTCTTT
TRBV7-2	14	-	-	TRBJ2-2	CASRGGTATGELFF	TGTGCCAGCAGAGGGGGAACGGCCACCGGGGAGCTGTTTTTT
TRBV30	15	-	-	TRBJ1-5	CAWRPRGGDYQPQHF	TGTGCCTGGAGACCCCGCGGGGGCGACTATCAGCCCCAGCATTTT
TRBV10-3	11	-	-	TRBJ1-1	CAIMGDTEAFF	TGTGCCATCATGGGGGACACTGAAGCTTTCTTT
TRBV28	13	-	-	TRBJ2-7	CASSLGGPYEQYF	TGTGCCAGCAGTCTTGGCGGACCCTACGAGCAGTACTTC
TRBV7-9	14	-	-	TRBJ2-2	CASSPDRVTGELFF	TGTGCCAGCAGCCCTGACCGCGTCACCGGGGAGCTGTTTTTT
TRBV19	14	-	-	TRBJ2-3	CASSILDSTDTQYF	TGTGCCAGTAGTATTCTGGACAGCACAGATACGCAGTATTTT
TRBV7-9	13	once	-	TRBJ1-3	CASSPRSGNTIYF	TGTGCCAGCAGCCCCAGATCGGGAAACACCATATATTTT
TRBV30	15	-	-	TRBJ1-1	CAWSHGGRLNTEAFF	TGTGCCTGGAGTCATGGAGGCAGATTGAACACTGAAGCTTTCTTT
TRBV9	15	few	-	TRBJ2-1	CASTRQSSSYNEQFF	TGTGCCAGCACCAGACAGTCGAGCTCCTACAATGAGCAGTTCTTC
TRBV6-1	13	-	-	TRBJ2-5	CASNWGDQETQYF	TGTGCCAGCAATTGGGGGGACCAAGAGACCCAGTACTTC
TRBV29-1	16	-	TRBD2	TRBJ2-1	CSVEVVASGRVDEQFF	TGCAGCGTTGAAGTGGTGGCTAGCGGGAGGGTGGATGAGCAGTTCTTC
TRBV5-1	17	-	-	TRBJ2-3	CASSLLVGEPSTDTQYF	TGCGCCAGCAGCCTCCTCGTCGGGGAGCCTAGCACAGATACGCAGTATTTT
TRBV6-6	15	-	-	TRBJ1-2	CASSSLVGGWNGYTF	TGTGCCAGCAGTTCCCTGGTCGGGGGCTGGAATGGCTACACCTTC
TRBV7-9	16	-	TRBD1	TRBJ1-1	CASSYKTGFMNTEAFF	TGTGCCAGCAGCTATAAGACAGGGTTCATGAACACTGAAGCTTTCTTT
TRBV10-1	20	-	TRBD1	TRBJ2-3	CASSDLPGGARHTHTDTQYF	TGCGCCAGCAGTGACCTTCCAGGGGGCGCCCGGCATACCCACACAGATACGCAGTATTTT
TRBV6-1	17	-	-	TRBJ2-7	CASSESEGGWGVYEQYF	TGTGCCAGCAGTGAAAGTGAGGGAGGTTGGGGGGTCTACGAGCAGTACTTC
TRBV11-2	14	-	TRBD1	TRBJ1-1	CASSWTGPITEAFF	TGTGCCAGCAGCTGGACAGGGCCGATCACTGAAGCTTTCTTT
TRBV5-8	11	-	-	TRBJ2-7	CASSFSVEQYF	TGTGCCAGCAGCTTCAGTGTCGAGCAGTACTTC
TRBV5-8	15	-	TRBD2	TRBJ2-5	CASITSSGGQETQYF	TGTGCCAGCATCACCTCTTCGGGGGGGCAAGAGACCCAGTACTTC
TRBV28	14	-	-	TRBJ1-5	CASSLGQGNQPQHF	TGTGCCAGCAGTTTGGGGCAGGGAAATCAGCCCCAGCATTTT
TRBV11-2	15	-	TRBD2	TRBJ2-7	CASSAPGGWADEQYF	TGTGCCAGCAGCGCCCCGGGGGGGTGGGCCGATGAGCAGTACTTC
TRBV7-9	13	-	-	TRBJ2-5	CASSSPREETQYF	TGTGCCAGCAGCTCACCAAGGGAAGAGACCCAGTACTTC
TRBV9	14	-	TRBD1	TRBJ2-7	CASSVAYRGSEQYF	TGTGCCAGCAGCGTAGCTTACAGGGGTAGCGAGCAGTACTTC
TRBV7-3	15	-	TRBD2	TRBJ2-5	CASSWGGGPGETQYF	TGTGCCAGCAGCTGGGGCGGGGGACCTGGGGAGACCCAGTACTTC
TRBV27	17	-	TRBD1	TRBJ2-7	CASSLVSPGGVAYEQYF	TGTGCCAGCAGTTTAGTATCGCCAGGGGGAGTCGCCTACGAGCAGTACTTC
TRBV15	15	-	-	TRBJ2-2	CATSRGGENTGELFF	TGTGCCACCAGCAGAGGTGGGGAAAACACCGGGGAGCTGTTTTTT
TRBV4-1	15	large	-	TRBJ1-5	CASARQPNSNQPQHF	TGCGCCAGCGCCAGGCAGCCGAATAGCAATCAGCCCCAGCATTTT
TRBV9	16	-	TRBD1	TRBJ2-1	CASSANRDRPYNEQFF	TGTGCCAGCAGCGCGAACCGGGACAGACCCTACAATGAGCAGTTCTTC
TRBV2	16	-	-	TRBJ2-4	CASRGQGLLAKNIQYF	TGTGCCAGCAGAGGTCAGGGCCTGCTAGCCAAAAACATTCAGTACTTC
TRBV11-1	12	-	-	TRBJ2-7	CASSLTVYEQYF	TGTGCCAGCAGCCTGACAGTATACGAGCAGTACTTC
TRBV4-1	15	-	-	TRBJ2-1	CASSQVGGGRNEQFF	TGCGCCAGCAGCCAAGTGGGAGGAGGAAGGAATGAGCAGTTCTTC
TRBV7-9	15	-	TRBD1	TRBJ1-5	CASSLRDSSNQPQHF	TGTGCCAGCAGCTTACGGGACAGTTCGAATCAGCCCCAGCATTTT
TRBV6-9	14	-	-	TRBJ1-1	CASSLQGSNTEAFF	TGTGCCAGCAGTTTACAGGGATCGAACACTGAAGCTTTCTTT